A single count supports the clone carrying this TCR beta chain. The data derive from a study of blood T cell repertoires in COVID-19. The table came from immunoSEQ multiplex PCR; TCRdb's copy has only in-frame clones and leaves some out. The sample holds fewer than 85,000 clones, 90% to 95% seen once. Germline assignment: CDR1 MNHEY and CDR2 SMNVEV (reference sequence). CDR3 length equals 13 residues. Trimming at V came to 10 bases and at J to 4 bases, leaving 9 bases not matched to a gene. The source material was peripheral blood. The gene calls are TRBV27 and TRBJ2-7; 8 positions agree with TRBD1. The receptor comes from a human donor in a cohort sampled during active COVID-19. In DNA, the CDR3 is TGTGCCACCTCCACAGGGGGGACTTACGAGCAGTACTTC. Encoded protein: CATSTGGTYEQYF.